This TCR beta chain was sequenced for a study of radiotherapy plus CTLA-4 blockade in lung cancer listed by TCRdb under 2018. About the investigation overall: Among enrolled patients, roughly 18% had an objective response and approximately 30% reached disease control.

What the research found in general, with its limitations: After treatment with radiotherapy and ipilimumab, TCR clones that originated in tumors expanded in peripheral blood. Increased serum interferon-beta after radiation, together with early dynamic changes in blood T cell clones, were reported to be the strongest predictors of response.

The method was the immunoSEQ multiplex PCR assay. TCRdb took over this immuneACCESS table, retaining in-frame rearrangements with V and J assigned. Such tables are incomplete; in checked studies, under half of the missing clones stem from an unresolved V gene, and the remainder is unexplained. This sample lists some 74,000 clones; roughly 80% were detected once. Jointly, the top ten make up about 6.7% of the sample. In this study, focal radiation therapy paired with CTLA-4 blockade (ipilimumab) was tested in patients who had chemo-refractory metastatic non-small-cell lung cancer. About this clone itself: There is no known antigen for this receptor. Qualities for individual bases were not recorded, and no much larger clone is one base off.

From cysteine to phenylalanine, the CDR3 is 14 amino acids long. Only the CDR3 part of the read is kept: 42 bases, read in frame from the first base. The germline V gene encodes CDR1 SNHLY and CDR2 FYNNEI. Germline trimming: 5 bases from V, 3 bases from J; junction bases outside gene matches: 6. This material consisted of peripheral blood, taken from a patient treated with radiotherapy plus ipilimumab. The chain joins TRBV2 to TRBJ1-1, and TRBD1 aligns with 7 junction nucleotides. The sequence was obtained from a human donor with non-small cell lung cancer who had a complete response to radiotherapy plus ipilimumab. The CDR3 corresponds to CASSTSRGDTEAFF. The DNA sequence is given as TGTGCCAGCAGTACCTCCAGGGGGGACACTGAAGCTTTCTTT.